Listed below are T cell receptor beta chains from one sample, sequenced in a study of blood T cell repertoires in COVID-19. The assay was immunoSEQ multiplex PCR, and TCRdb's table has in-frame clones only and misses some. The sample shows roughly 300,000 clones, 70% to 90% of them seen only once. Source material: PBMCs or T cells enriched from blood (not recorded which). The receptors were gathered from a young woman who had recovered from COVID-19. The CDR3 runs from the conserved cysteine through the conserved F or W. D genes are given only for firm matches. Clone sizes are given selectively: once, few, many, or a class where the clone is expanded.

d_gene	abundance	j_gene	v_gene	CDR3nt	CDR3aa
NA	NA	TRBJ1-1	TRBV6-9	TGTGCCAGCAGTTCCCAGGGCGAGCTATCTGAAGCTTTCTTT	CASSSQGELSEAFF
NA	NA	TRBJ1-1	TRBV4-1	TGCGCCAGCAGCCCTGGGGACACCTTTTTTGAAGCTTTCTTT	CASSPGDTFFEAFF
NA	once	TRBJ2-5	TRBV3-1/TRBV3-2	TGTGCCAGCAGTCCGAGCGGGCAAGAGACCCAGTACTTC	CASSPSGQETQYF
NA	NA	TRBJ1-6	TRBV7-8	TGTGCCAGCAGCGCCAGGGGACCTATCTCCTATAATTCACCCCTCCACTTT	CASSARGPISYNSPLHF
NA	NA	TRBJ1-1	TRBV29-1	TGCAGCGTTGGGTGGGGGGGAGAGAACACTGAAGCTTTCTTT	CSVGWGGENTEAFF
NA	NA	TRBJ2-1	TRBV5-1	TGCGCCAGCAGCTTAGCAGGGGATATCAATGAGCAGTTCTTC	CASSLAGDINEQFF
NA	NA	TRBJ1-6	TRBV27	TGTGCCAGCAGCGGGAGCTCCTATAATTCACCCCTCCACTTT	CASSGSSYNSPLHF
NA	NA	TRBJ1-4	TRBV5-4	TGTGCCAGCAGCTTCCAATCGGGGGGGGCCAGTACTGAAAAACTGTTTTTT	CASSFQSGGASTEKLFF
NA	NA	TRBJ1-1	TRBV30	TGTGCCTGGAGCCAGACAGCTGAAGCTTTCTTT	CAWSQTAEAFF
NA	NA	TRBJ1-5	TRBV19	TGTGCCAGTAGTGTCCGGCAGGGCAATCAGCCCCAGCATTTT	CASSVRQGNQPQHF
TRBD1	NA	TRBJ2-7	TRBV12-3/TRBV12-4	TGTGCCAGCAGGGCAGGGGGCGACGAGCAGTACTTC	CASRAGGDEQYF
NA	NA	TRBJ2-2	TRBV3-1/TRBV3-2	TGTGCCAGCAGCCAAGAACTTCAGGGGTCCGTATCCGGGGAGCTGTTTTTT	CASSQELQGSVSGELFF
TRBD1	NA	TRBJ1-2	TRBV30	TGTGCCTGGAGTACCGGACAGGGCAGTAACTATGGCTACACCTTC	CAWSTGQGSNYGYTF
NA	NA	TRBJ1-2	TRBV7-9	TGTGCCAGCAGCTTTGGCAGGGCAGACTATGGCTACACCTTC	CASSFGRADYGYTF
TRBD1	once	TRBJ1-1	TRBV5-1	TGCGCCAGCAGACCTCCCGGACAGGGGAACACTGAAGCTTTCTTT	CASRPPGQGNTEAFF
TRBD1	NA	TRBJ2-6	TRBV28	TGTGCCAGCACGGAACAGGGGGCTGGGGCCAACGTCCTGACTTTC	CASTEQGAGANVLTF
NA	NA	TRBJ1-1	TRBV10-3	TGTGCCATCACAGAGGAGTGGGAGGCCACTGAAGCTTTCTTT	CAITEEWEATEAFF
NA	NA	TRBJ1-4	TRBV12-3/TRBV12-4	TGTGCCAGCAGTTTACTCTCGGAAAAACTGTTTTTT	CASSLLSEKLFF
TRBD1	few	TRBJ2-1	TRBV13	TGTGCCAGCAGCCCCCAAGGGGACAGAAGAGACCCCTCCTACAATGAGCAGTTCTTC	CASSPQGDRRDPSYNEQFF
NA	NA	TRBJ1-4	TRBV7-9	TGTGCCAGCAGCTCCCCAGGGCGGTCTAATGAAAAACTGTTTTTT	CASSSPGRSNEKLFF
NA	NA	TRBJ2-3	TRBV18	TGTGCCAGCTCACCCCCTTCGACAGATAGATCAGATACGCAGTATTTT	CASSPPSTDRSDTQYF
NA	NA	TRBJ2-3	TRBV27	TGTGCCAGCAGTGTCCAGGGGATGCAGACAGATACGCAGTATTTT	CASSVQGMQTDTQYF
TRBD2	NA	TRBJ2-2	TRBV7-9	TGTGCCAGCACCCAGAAGGCGGGGGAGAACACCGGGGAGCTGTTTTTT	CASTQKAGENTGELFF
NA	NA	TRBJ2-5	TRBV5-6	TGTGCCAGCAGCTTGTCCAGCGCGGAGACCCAGTACTTC	CASSLSSAETQYF
TRBD1	NA	TRBJ2-1	TRBV19	TGTGCCAGTAGTCTTCAGACAGGGGTGAAGGGGTCTCAGCAGTTCTTC	CASSLQTGVKGSQQFF
NA	few	TRBJ1-1	TRBV7-2	TGTGCCAGCAGCCTCGAGCGGAACACTGAAGCTTTCTTT	CASSLERNTEAFF
TRBD2	NA	TRBJ2-1	TRBV7-8	TGTGCCAGCAGCTTAATGACCGGGACTAATCAGTTCTTC	CASSLMTGTNQFF
NA	NA	TRBJ2-2	TRBV29-1	TGCAGCGTTGGCGGTGGCAAAACGAACACCGGGGAGCTGTTTTTT	CSVGGGKTNTGELFF
NA	NA	TRBJ1-3	TRBV5-1	TGCGCCAGCAGACCAAACACGGCGGGGGCTGGAAACACCATATATTTT	CASRPNTAGAGNTIYF
TRBD1	NA	TRBJ1-3	TRBV4-2	TGTGCCAGCAGCCAAGCCCCGGGACAGGGAGCTGGAAACACCATATATTTT	CASSQAPGQGAGNTIYF
TRBD1	NA	TRBJ2-7	TRBV6-2/TRBV6-3	TGTGCCAGCAGTTACTCTCCGGGACAGGGGGCTGACGAGCAGTACTTC	CASSYSPGQGADEQYF
TRBD1	NA	TRBJ1-5	TRBV6-5	TGTGCCAGCAGGGCAGGGGGCGCGAGCAATCAGCCCCAGCATTTT	CASRAGGASNQPQHF
TRBD1	NA	TRBJ2-1	TRBV11-2	TGTGCCAGCAGCTTAGGGCGGACAGGGGGCAATGAGCAGTTCTTC	CASSLGRTGGNEQFF
NA	NA	TRBJ2-5	TRBV25-1	TGTGCCAGCAGTAGAGGAGAGACCCAGTACTTC	CASSRGETQYF
NA	NA	TRBJ1-1	TRBV27	TGTGCCAGCAGTTTTCCAGGTCCCGGGGACACTGAAGCTTTCTTT	CASSFPGPGDTEAFF
TRBD2	NA	TRBJ2-7	TRBV6-5	TGTGCCAGCAGGAAAAAAATAGCGGGACTGGAGCAGTACTTC	CASRKKIAGLEQYF
NA	NA	TRBJ1-5	TRBV6-5	TGTGCCAGCAGCCACGTGGAGGAGCAGCCCCAGCATTTT	CASSHVEEQPQHF
NA	NA	TRBJ2-7	TRBV28	TGTGCCAGCAGCCCCAGGGGCCCTGGGGGCTACGAGCAGTACTTC	CASSPRGPGGYEQYF
NA	many	TRBJ2-7	TRBV2	TGTGCCAGCAGTGAAGGGACAAGTTACGAGCAGTACTTC	CASSEGTSYEQYF
NA	NA	TRBJ1-2	TRBV18	TGTGCCAGCTCACCAGGGCAACAGGCGAACTATGGCTACACCTTC	CASSPGQQANYGYTF
NA	NA	TRBJ1-4	TRBV4-1	TGCGCCAGCAGCCCCTCATGGGGGGGGGCTCAGAATGAAAAACTGTTTTTT	CASSPSWGGAQNEKLFF
TRBD1	NA	TRBJ2-4	TRBV11-2	TGTGCCAGCAGTTCAAGTGGACAGGCGGGAAACATTCAGTACTTC	CASSSSGQAGNIQYF
NA	NA	TRBJ2-2	TRBV19	TGTGCCAGTTCTAGGGGCACCGGGGAGCTGTTTTTT	CASSRGTGELFF
TRBD2	NA	TRBJ2-3	TRBV28	TGTGCCAGCAGTCCCGGGACTAGCGGGGGCCATACGCAGTATTTT	CASSPGTSGGHTQYF
NA	NA	TRBJ2-1	TRBV21-1	TGTGCCAGCAGCAGGCGGACTAGCGGTTACAATGAGCAGTTCTTC	CASSRRTSGYNEQFF
NA	few	TRBJ2-7	TRBV6-6	TGTGCCAGCAGTTACGGGTCAGGCAGGGGAAACGAGCAGTACTTC	CASSYGSGRGNEQYF
NA	NA	TRBJ2-7	TRBV5-1	TGCGCCAGCAGCTTGGCCCAGGGTCGGTACGAGCAGTACTTC	CASSLAQGRYEQYF
TRBD1	NA	TRBJ1-1	TRBV18	TGTGCCAGCTCACAAACAGGGGGCTCGGGAGCTTTCTTT	CASSQTGGSGAFF
NA	NA	TRBJ2-7	TRBV9	TGTGCCAGCAGCGTAGCACAGGGACGGACCTACGAGCAGTACTTC	CASSVAQGRTYEQYF
TRBD2	NA	TRBJ2-7	TRBV27	TGTGCCAGCAGCCCGGCGGGAGTGGCCCTCTACGAGCAGTACTTC	CASSPAGVALYEQYF